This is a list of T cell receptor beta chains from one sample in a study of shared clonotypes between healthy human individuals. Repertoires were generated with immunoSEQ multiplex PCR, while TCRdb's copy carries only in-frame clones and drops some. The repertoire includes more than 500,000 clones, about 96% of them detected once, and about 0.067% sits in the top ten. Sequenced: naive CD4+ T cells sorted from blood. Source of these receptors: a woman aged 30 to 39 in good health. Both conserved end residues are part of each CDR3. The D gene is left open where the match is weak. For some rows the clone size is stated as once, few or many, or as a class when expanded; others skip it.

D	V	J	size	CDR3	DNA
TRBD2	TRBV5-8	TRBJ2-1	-	CASSFSGRGTYNEQFF	TGTGCCAGCAGCTTTAGCGGGAGAGGCACCTACAATGAGCAGTTCTTC
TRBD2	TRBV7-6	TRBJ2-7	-	CASSLSGTSVEQYF	TGTGCCAGCAGCTTATCCGGGACTAGCGTCGAGCAGTACTTC
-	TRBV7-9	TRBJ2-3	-	CASSLGLSAGATDTQYF	TGTGCCAGCAGCTTAGGACTCTCTGCGGGGGCCACAGATACGCAGTATTTT
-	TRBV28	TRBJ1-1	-	CASRSSWGVTEAFF	TGTGCCAGCAGGTCCTCTTGGGGGGTTACTGAAGCTTTCTTT
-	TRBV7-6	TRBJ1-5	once	CASSLEIGTKENQPQHF	TGTGCCAGCAGCTTAGAAATCGGGACAAAGGAAAATCAGCCCCAGCATTTT
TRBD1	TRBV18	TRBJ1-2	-	CASSRGQVSDGYTF	TGTGCCAGCTCTCGTGGACAGGTCTCGGATGGCTACACCTTC
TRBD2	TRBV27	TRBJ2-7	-	CASSFRTSGTGEQYF	TGTGCCAGCAGTTTCAGGACTAGCGGGACTGGGGAGCAGTACTTC
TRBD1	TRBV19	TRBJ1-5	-	CASSNVGRGRDQPQHF	TGTGCCAGTAGTAATGTCGGTAGGGGGCGCGATCAGCCCCAGCATTTT
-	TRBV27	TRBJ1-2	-	CASNIPDIDGYTF	TGTGCCAGCAACATCCCCGACATAGATGGCTACACCTTC
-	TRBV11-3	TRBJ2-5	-	CASSLAEYETQYF	TGTGCCAGCAGCTTAGCCGAGTACGAGACCCAGTACTTC
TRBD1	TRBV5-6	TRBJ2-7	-	CASSVPGQGADEQYF	TGTGCCAGCAGCGTCCCGGGACAGGGGGCCGACGAGCAGTACTTC
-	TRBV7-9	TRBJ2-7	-	CASSKPDLSYEQYF	TGTGCCAGCAGCAAACCCGATCTGTCCTACGAGCAGTACTTC
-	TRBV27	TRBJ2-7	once	CASSLEASTTSFYEQYF	TGTGCCAGCAGTTTAGAGGCATCAACTACGAGCTTCTACGAGCAGTACTTC
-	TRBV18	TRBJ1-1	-	CASSPDESVPGTLNTEAFF	TGTGCCAGCTCACCGGACGAGAGCGTACCCGGGACATTAAACACTGAAGCTTTCTTT
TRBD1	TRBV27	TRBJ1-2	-	CASSGQGANYGYTF	TGTGCCAGCAGTGGGCAGGGGGCTAACTATGGCTACACCTTC
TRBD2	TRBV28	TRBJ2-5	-	CASSQAGWETQYF	TGTGCCAGCAGCCAAGCGGGATGGGAGACCCAGTACTTC
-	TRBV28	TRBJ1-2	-	CASSAPPRGYTF	TGTGCCAGCAGCGCCCCTCCCCGGGGCTACACCTTC
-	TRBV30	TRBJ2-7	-	CAWSRGRPYEQYF	TGTGCCTGGAGTCGGGGCAGGCCCTACGAGCAGTACTTC
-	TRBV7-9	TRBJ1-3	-	CASSLTGVAGNTIYF	TGTGCCAGCAGCTTGACGGGGGTGGCTGGAAACACCATATATTTT
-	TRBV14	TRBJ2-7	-	CASSHFPVSTYEQYF	TGTGCCAGCAGCCACTTCCCCGTTTCGACCTACGAGCAGTACTTC
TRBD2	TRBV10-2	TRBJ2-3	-	CASISSGADTQYF	TGCGCCAGCATCTCCAGCGGGGCAGATACGCAGTATTTT
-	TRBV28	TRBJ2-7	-	CASSLVAGGNEQYF	TGTGCCAGCAGTTTAGTTGCGGGTGGCAACGAGCAGTACTTC
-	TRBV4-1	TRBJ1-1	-	CASSPSGQLNTEAFF	TGCGCCAGCAGCCCTTCAGGTCAGCTAAACACTGAAGCTTTCTTT
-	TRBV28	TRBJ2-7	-	CASTDVSSSDRKF	TGTGCCAGCACCGACGTATCGAGCAGTGATCGCAAATTC
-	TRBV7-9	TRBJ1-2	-	CASSLEAGYYGYTF	TGTGCCAGCAGCTTAGAGGCAGGGTACTATGGCTACACCTTC
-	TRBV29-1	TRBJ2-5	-	CSVARSQETQYF	TGCAGCGTTGCAAGGTCGCAAGAGACCCAGTACTTC
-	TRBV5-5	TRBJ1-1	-	CASSLLGTNTEAFF	TGTGCCAGCAGCTTGCTGGGGACGAACACTGAAGCTTTCTTT
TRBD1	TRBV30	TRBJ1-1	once	CAWRGTGYTEAFF	TGTGCCTGGAGGGGGACAGGGTACACTGAAGCTTTCTTT
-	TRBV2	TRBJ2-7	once	CASSGLESSLEQYF	TGTGCCAGCAGTGGGCTAGAATCTTCGCTCGAGCAGTACTTC
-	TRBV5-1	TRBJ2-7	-	CASSLVVSGVGEQYF	TGCGCCAGCAGCTTGGTCGTGTCGGGAGTTGGTGAGCAGTACTTC
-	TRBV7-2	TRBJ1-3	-	CASSFRDYRNTIYF	TGTGCCAGCAGCTTTCGGGACTACCGAAACACCATATATTTT